The sequence of this T cell receptor beta chain was determined in a study of vaccination and CD4 T cells after COVID-19. Study observations and caveats: For SARS-CoV-2-reactive clonotypes, the median went from about 22 to 38, a nonsignificant increase.

Treatment specified: roughly nine-day PBMC culture with coronavirus spike peptide pools or control peptides (ViraFEST assay). Every positive PCR date fell between March and December 2020, earlier than the US Alpha, Beta and Delta variants. The CDR3 covers 15 residues. The V gene lost 6 bases and the J gene lost 4 bases, with 16 bases spanning the gap. Germline loops: CDR1 MNHNS, CDR2 SASEGT. By sample share, this clonotype is medium-sized. Its matching antigen is unknown. Cultured CD4+ T-cell DNA underwent Oncomine TCR Beta short-read sequencing. The authors extracted genomic DNA from cultured CD4+ T cells. TCRdb redid the calling of the PCR reads with MiXCR, one entry per CDR3 protein. The sample holds 6,000 to 6,500 distinct CDR3 sequences, around 18% seen once.

The source material was CD4+ T cells from blood, cultured in vitro. The sequence was collected from a human donor who had recovered from COVID-19. The V gene is TRBV6-1, the J gene TRBJ1-3; D might be TRBD1 (5 bases). The DNA of the CDR3 is TGTGCCAGCAGACGGGACGCCGGGGGAGGAAACACCATATATTTT. Protein product: CASRRDAGGGNTIYF.